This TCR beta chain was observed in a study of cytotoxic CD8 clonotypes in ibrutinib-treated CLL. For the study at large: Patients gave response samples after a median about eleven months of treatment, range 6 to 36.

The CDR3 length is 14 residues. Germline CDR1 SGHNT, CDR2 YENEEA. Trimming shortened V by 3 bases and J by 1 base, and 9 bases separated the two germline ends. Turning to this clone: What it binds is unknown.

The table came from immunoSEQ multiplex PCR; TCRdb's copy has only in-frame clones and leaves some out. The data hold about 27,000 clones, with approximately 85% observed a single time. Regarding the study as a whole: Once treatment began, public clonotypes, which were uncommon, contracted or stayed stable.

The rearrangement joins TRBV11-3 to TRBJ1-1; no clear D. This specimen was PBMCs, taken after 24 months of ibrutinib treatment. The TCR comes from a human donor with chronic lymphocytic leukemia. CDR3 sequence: CASSLMWANTEAFF. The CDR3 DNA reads TGTGCCAGCAGCTTGATGTGGGCGAACACTGAAGCTTTCTTT.